The 29 T cell receptor beta chains reported below all come from one sample, sequenced in a study of OX40 agonist ivuxolimab in advanced cancers. Assay used: immunoSEQ multiplex PCR; TCRdb lists only in-frame clones, some missing. This sample has tens of thousands of clones, with 88% found just once. The specimen was CD4+ or CD8+ T cells sorted from blood, collected in a trial of the OX40 agonist ivuxolimab. The receptors were sampled from an adult with an advanced solid tumor such as melanoma, head and neck, liver or kidney cancer.

The chain combines TRBV28 with TRBJ2-3; 13 nucleotides match TRBD2. Per germline, CDR1 MDHEN and CDR2 SYDVKM. The CDR3 consists of 20 residues. Germline trimming cut 7 bases from V and 5 bases from J; bases unmatched to any gene: 21. The CDR3 loop reads CASTRRLGLAGVGVLDTQYF. The CDR3 bases are TGTGCCAGCACCCGGCGGCTCGGACTAGCGGGAGTCGGAGTACTAGATACGCAGTATTTT.

The J gene is TRBJ2-5, the V gene TRBV6-4, with TRBD1 as a possible D gene (5 bases). The V and J ends lost 8 bases and 4 bases respectively, with 17 bases between them. Per germline, CDR1 MRHNA and CDR2 SNTAGT. The CDR3 runs to 14 residues. CDR3 DNA sequence: TGTGCCAGCCCGGCCACAGGACCCCCAGAGACCCAGTACTTC. It is translated as CASPATGPPETQYF.

The chain carries TRBV10-1 and TRBJ2-3; the match to TRBD1 covers 9 bases. J gave up 6 bases and V 0 bases, and 4 bases lay outside the gene matches. Per the germline V gene, CDR1 is WNHNN and CDR2 is SYGVQD (reference sequence). The CDR3 contains 15 residues. CDR3 nucleotide sequence: TGCGCCAGCAGTGAGTCACAGGGGGCTGCGGATACGCAGTATTTT. It translates to CASSESQGAADTQYF.

About this clone itself: The conserved final phenylalanine or tryptophan is absent from the CDR3, which likely points to a read error. The chain links TRBV10-3 to TRBJ1-2, with a tentative D call TRBD1 (6 bases). There are 13 residues in the CDR3. V lost 3 bases and J lost 5, with 10 bases in between. Germline CDR1 reads ENHRY; CDR2 reads SYGVKD. Here the CDR3 reads CAISETGFYGYTL. CDR3 sequence (DNA): TGTGCCATCAGTGAAACAGGGTTTTATGGCTACACCCTC.

This clone was recorded once. The chain combines TRBV11-3 with TRBJ1-2; D unresolved. CDR3 length: 14 residues. Per the germline V gene, CDR1 is SGHNT and CDR2 is YENEEA. Trimming took 1 base from V and 2 from J, leaving 8 bases between them. The DNA of the CDR3 is TGTGCCAGCAGCTTAGGGGGTCCGAACTATGGCTACACCTTC. Translated: CASSLGGPNYGYTF.

The chain combines TRBV27 with TRBJ2-5; D is tentatively TRBD1 or TRBD2 (5 bases each). Germline V CDR1 and CDR2: MNHEY, SMNVEV (reference sequence). V dropped 5 bases and J dropped 2 bases, with 15 bases sitting between them. The CDR3 totals 15 residues. CDR3 residues: CASSPLGGGQETQYF. DNA of the CDR3: TGTGCCAGCAGTCCCCTTGGGGGTGGTCAAGAGACCCAGTACTTC.

This chain joins TRBV7-8 and TRBJ2-3; D possibly corresponds to TRBD2 (5 bases). Trimming took off 5 bases at V and 7 bases at J, with 19 bases between the two ends. Germline CDR1 SGHVS, CDR2 FQNEAQ. This CDR3 comprises 15 residues. The CDR3: CASSLRYSQRNTQYF. DNA for the CDR3: TGTGCCAGCAGCCTCCGGTACAGTCAGCGGAATACGCAGTATTTT.

CDR3 sequence (DNA): TGTGCCAGCAGTGTCGACAGGGGGCGTGAGCAGTACTTC. Its protein is CASSVDRGREQYF. The chain links TRBV6-1 to TRBJ2-7; TRBD1 matches at 10 bases. This CDR3 has 13 residues. Germline V lookup: CDR1 MNHNS, CDR2 SASEGT. V was clipped by 4 bases and J by 7 bases; unmatched bases: 4.

The rearrangement links TRBV15 to TRBJ2-3; 7 nucleotides agree with TRBD2. Germline V lookup: CDR1 LNHNV, CDR2 YYDKDF (reference sequence). Unmatched junction bases numbered 4, after V lost 5 bases and J lost 2 bases. The CDR3 sequence is 14 residues long. As DNA, the CDR3 is TGTGCCACCAGCCCGGGACTACCCACAGATACGCAGTATTTT. Protein: CATSPGLPTDTQYF.

This clone was detected once. CDR3 protein: CASSEGTGHYNEQFF. The CDR3 DNA sequence: TGTGCCAGCAGCGAAGGGACAGGGCACTACAATGAGCAGTTCTTC. The chain couples TRBV9 to TRBJ2-1; 9 nucleotides line up with TRBD1. Trimming cost V 3 bases and J 3 bases; bases outside gene matches: 4. The V gene's germline CDR1 is SGDLS and CDR2 YYNGEE. The CDR3 extends over 15 amino acids.

This chain connects TRBV5-1 to TRBJ2-3, with D hard to call. This CDR3 spans 16 amino acids. The V gene lost 2 bases and the J gene lost 2 bases, with 15 bases spanning the gap. In germline, CDR1 is SGHRS, CDR2 YFSETQ. The CDR3 region is CASSFMAGAHTDTQYF. Written as DNA, the CDR3 is TGCGCCAGCAGCTTCATGGCAGGAGCACACACAGATACGCAGTATTTT.

The V call is TRBV28, the J call TRBJ1-1, with a weak D call TRBD1 (5 bases). V lost 5 bases and J 0 bases, leaving 10 bases between the germline ends. Germline CDR1 reads MDHEN; CDR2 reads SYDVKM. This CDR3 comprises 14 residues. The CDR3 coding sequence is TGTGCCAGCAGTGCCCCAGGGTTGAACACTGAAGCTTTCTTT. Translation: CASSAPGLNTEAFF.

In its sample, this clone was seen a few times. This chain joins TRBV6-5 and TRBJ1-2; TRBD1 agrees at 7 bases. This CDR3 is built from 13 residues. Germline V gene data show CDR1 as MNHEY and CDR2 as SVGAGI. V lost 8 bases, J lost 4 bases, and 7 bases stayed unmatched. The CDR3 is CASRTGKAYGYTF. DNA for the CDR3: TGTGCCAGCCGGACAGGAAAGGCCTATGGCTACACCTTC.

This clone was seen a few times. This chain joins TRBV10-3 and TRBJ1-1, with D perhaps matching TRBD1 (6 bases). The CDR3 contains 15 residues. The V gene lost 2 bases and the J gene lost 5 bases, with 15 bases spanning the gap. Germline V gene sequence: CDR1 ENHRY, CDR2 SYGVKD. The CDR3 DNA reads TGTGCCATCAGTGAGGGCATAATGGGGACAACTGAAGCTTTCTTT. This codes for CAISEGIMGTTEAFF.

The chain combines TRBV6-5 with TRBJ2-7; TRBD1 aligns across 8 bases. V was clipped by 2 bases and J by 2 bases; unmatched bases: 5. The CDR3 loop spans 15 amino acids. Germline lookup yields CDR1 MNHEY and CDR2 SVGAGI. CDR3: CASSYTGTGPYEQYF. CDR3 sequence (DNA): TGTGCCAGCAGTTACACCGGGACAGGCCCCTACGAGCAGTACTTC.

V usage is TRBV6-5 and J usage is TRBJ2-7; 8 bases match TRBD1. With V trimmed by 4 bases and J by 3 bases, 8 bases remained unmatched. The CDR3 consists of 15 residues. The germline V gene has CDR1 MNHEY and CDR2 SVGAGI. CDR3 coding DNA: TGTGCCAGCAGTTCCCATGGACAGGGATTCTACGAGCAGTACTTC. Protein sequence: CASSSHGQGFYEQYF.

The J gene is TRBJ2-2, the V gene TRBV7-2; possible D gene TRBD2, 5 bases. V lost 1 base and J 0 bases, leaving 9 bases between the germline ends. CDR1 is SGHTA and CDR2 is FQGNSA in the germline V gene. The CDR3 covers 16 residues. The CDR3 DNA follows: TGTGCCAGCAGCTTAGATGGCGGGTCGAACACCGGGGAGCTGTTTTTT. Residues: CASSLDGGSNTGELFF.

This sequence joins TRBV27 and TRBJ2-3, with D possibly matching TRBD2 (6 bases). With 3 bases removed from V and 10 bases from J, the gap between germline ends came to 14 bases. Per the germline V gene, CDR1 is MNHEY and CDR2 is SMNVEV (reference sequence). The CDR3 sequence is 13 residues long. CDR3 region: CASSLDGTLAQYF. CDR3 nucleotides: TGTGCCAGCAGTTTGGACGGGACTCTCGCGCAGTATTTT.

The gene calls are TRBV4-3 and TRBJ2-3; 13 positions match TRBD2. The CDR3 is 18 amino acids. Unmatched junction bases numbered 7, after V lost 4 bases and J lost 0 bases. In germline, CDR1 is LGHNA, CDR2 YSLEER. The DNA for the CDR3 is TGCGCCAGCAGCCGGACTAGCGGGAGCCTCTTGAGCACAGATACGCAGTATTTT. Its protein product is CASSRTSGSLLSTDTQYF.

This rearrangement joins TRBV7-3 to TRBJ2-1; no firm D call. The CDR3 totals 14 residues. Germline-derived CDR1 and CDR2 are SGHTA and FQGTGA. V was shortened by 1 base and J by 8 bases, with 12 bases between the two germline ends. The CDR3 region has the DNA TGTGCCAGCAGCTTAAATAATGGACCTCATGAGCAGTTCTTC. Encoded protein: CASSLNNGPHEQFF.

The V and J genes are TRBV7-6 and TRBJ1-4, with 9 positions matching TRBD1. The J segment lost 8 bases and the V segment lost 1 base, leaving 5 bases of the junction unmatched. Germline CDR1 and CDR2: SGHVS and FNYEAQ. This CDR3 is built from 15 residues. The CDR3 sequence: CASSLDRDRDEKLFF. The CDR3 bases are TGTGCCAGCAGCTTAGACCGGGACAGGGACGAAAAACTGTTTTTT.

The chain links TRBV6-1 to TRBJ1-1; D is uncertain. Germline values: CDR1 MNHNS, CDR2 SASEGT. V dropped 2 bases and J dropped 4 bases, with 14 bases sitting between them. CDR3 size: 15 residues. CDR3 region: CASSEIGSLRTEAFF. The CDR3 DNA sequence: TGTGCCAGCAGTGAAATAGGGAGCCTACGCACTGAAGCTTTCTTT.

This rearrangement joins TRBV28 to TRBJ1-1, with 7 bases fitting TRBD1. The CDR3 has 14 residues. Germline values: CDR1 MDHEN, CDR2 SYDVKM. Trimming cost V 6 bases and J 6 bases; bases outside gene matches: 10. The CDR3 region is CASSRGQARSEAFF. The CDR3 DNA reads TGTGCCAGCAGCCGAGGACAGGCGAGGTCTGAAGCTTTCTTT.

This chain connects TRBV9 to TRBJ1-2; tentatively, D is TRBD1 (6 bases). CDR3 length equals 13 residues. Germline CDR1 SGDLS, CDR2 YYNGEE. The germline V and J ends were trimmed by 0 bases and 5 bases, with 8 bases remaining between them. CDR3 region: CASSVARGYGYTF. DNA for the CDR3: TGTGCCAGCAGCGTAGCCAGGGGTTATGGCTACACCTTC.

The CDR3 loop reads CASSLVPYEKLFF. The CDR3 DNA reads as TGTGCCAGCAGCTTAGTCCCTTATGAAAAACTGTTTTTT. The chain joins TRBV7-2 to TRBJ1-4, with unresolved D. The ends were cut back, 1 base at V and 6 bases at J, with 6 bases in the middle. Germline CDR1 is SGHTA and CDR2 is FQGNSA. CDR3 length equals 13 residues.

The count of this clone is one. The chain uses TRBV9 and TRBJ2-1; TRBD1 might be the D (6 bases). The V end lost 4 bases, the J end lost 2 bases, and 10 bases lay between the germline ends. The germline V gene encodes CDR1 SGDLS and CDR2 YYNGEE. The CDR3 consists of 14 residues. The CDR3 region has the DNA TGTGCCAGCAGCCCAAGGACAGCCTACAATGAGCAGTTCTTC. It codes for CASSPRTAYNEQFF.

The gene calls are TRBV5-1 and TRBJ2-3; D is unclear. In germline, CDR1 is SGHRS, CDR2 YFSETQ. Trimming stripped 4 bases from V and 2 bases from J, with 11 bases between. The CDR3 is 14 residues long. CDR3 sequence (DNA): TGCGCCAGCAGCCCCTTCAATCCCACAGATACGCAGTATTTT. This sequence encodes CASSPFNPTDTQYF.

This clone has a single count. The chain has TRBV29-1 and TRBJ1-4; D possibly corresponds to TRBD1 (6 bases). This CDR3 is built from 16 residues. V was trimmed by 4 bases and J by 6 bases, leaving 21 bases between them. Germline CDR1 is SQVTM and CDR2 is ANQGSEA. The chain's CDR3 is CSVGSSGGRVDEKLFF. CDR3 DNA sequence: TGCAGCGTTGGCAGCAGTGGGGGGCGAGTGGATGAAAAACTGTTTTTT.

The DNA for the CDR3 is TGTGCCAGCAGCTTGGGACTAGGGACCTACAATGAGCAGTTCTTC. Translating gives CASSLGLGTYNEQFF. V gene TRBV5-5 combines with J gene TRBJ2-1; tentatively, D is TRBD2 (6 bases). Trimming removed 0 bases from V and 2 bases from J, with 9 bases in between. CDR3 size: 15 residues. Germline V CDR1 and CDR2: SGHKS, YYEKEE (reference sequence).